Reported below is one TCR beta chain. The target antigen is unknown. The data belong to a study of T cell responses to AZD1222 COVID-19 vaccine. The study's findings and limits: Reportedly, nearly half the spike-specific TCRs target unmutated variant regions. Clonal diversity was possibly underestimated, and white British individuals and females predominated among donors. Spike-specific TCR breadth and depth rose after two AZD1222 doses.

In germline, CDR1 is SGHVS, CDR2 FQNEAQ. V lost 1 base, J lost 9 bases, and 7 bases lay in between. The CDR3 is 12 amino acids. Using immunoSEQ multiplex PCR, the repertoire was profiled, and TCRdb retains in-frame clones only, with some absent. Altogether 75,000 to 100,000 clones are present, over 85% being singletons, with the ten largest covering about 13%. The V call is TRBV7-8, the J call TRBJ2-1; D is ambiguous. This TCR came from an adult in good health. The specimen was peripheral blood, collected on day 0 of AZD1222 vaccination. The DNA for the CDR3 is TGTGCCAGCAGCTTAGTCGGCAGTGAGCAGTTCTTC. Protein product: CASSLVGSEQFF.